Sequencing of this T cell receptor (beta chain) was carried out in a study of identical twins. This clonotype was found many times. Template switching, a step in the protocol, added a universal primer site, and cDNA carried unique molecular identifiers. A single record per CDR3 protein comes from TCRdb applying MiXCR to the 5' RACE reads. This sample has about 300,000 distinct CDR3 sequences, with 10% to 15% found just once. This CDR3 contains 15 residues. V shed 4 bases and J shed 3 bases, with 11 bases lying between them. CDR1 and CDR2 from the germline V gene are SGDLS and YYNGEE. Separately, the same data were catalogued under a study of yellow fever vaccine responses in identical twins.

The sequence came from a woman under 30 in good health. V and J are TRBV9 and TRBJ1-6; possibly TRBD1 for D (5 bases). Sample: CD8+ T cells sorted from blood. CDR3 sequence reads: CASSPGRGYNSPLHF. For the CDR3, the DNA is TGTGCCAGCAGCCCGGGGAGGGGCTATAATTCACCCCTCCACTTT.